Shown below are 21 T cell receptor beta chains from a single sample sequenced in a study of cytotoxic CD8 clonotypes in ibrutinib-treated CLL. The data were produced by immunoSEQ multiplex PCR, yet TCRdb's version contains in-frame clones alone and is incomplete. The sample carries approximately 92,000 clones, 77% recorded once. The sequencing used PBMCs, collected after 24 months of ibrutinib treatment. These receptors originate from a human donor with chronic lymphocytic leukemia.

This sequence joins TRBV19 and TRBJ2-6; no reliable D call. The germline V gene has CDR1 LNHDA and CDR2 SQIVND (reference sequence). This CDR3 has 14 residues. Trimming shortened V by 8 bases and J by 4 bases, and 12 bases separated the two germline ends. CDR3 bases: TGTGCCAGTGCCTCGGTCGGGGGGGCCAACGTCCTGACTTTC. Translating gives CASASVGGANVLTF.

The chain combines TRBV15 with TRBJ2-1; 9 nucleotides match TRBD2. The length of the CDR3 is 14 residues. J lost 15 bases, V lost 1 base, and 10 bases had no gene match. Germline CDR1 and CDR2: LNHNV and YYDKDF (reference sequence). CDR3 in DNA: TGTGCCACCAGCAGAGGGGGGCTAGCGGGATCCCCGTTCTTC. Translating gives CATSRGGLAGSPFF.

The V call is TRBV18, the J call TRBJ1-1; no clear D. The CDR3 totals 15 residues. The germline V and J ends were trimmed by 2 bases and 2 bases, with 12 bases remaining between them. CDR1 is KGHSH, CDR2 LQKENI, per germline. As DNA, the CDR3 is TGTGCCAGCTCACCATCGGAGGGAAGAAACACTGAAGCTTTCTTT. The encoded protein is CASSPSEGRNTEAFF.

The V gene is TRBV7-6, the J gene TRBJ2-1; 8 bases agree with TRBD2. Looked up from germline, CDR1 is SGHVS and CDR2 is FNYEAQ. Trimming at V came to 5 bases and at J to 0 bases, leaving 3 bases not matched to a gene. There are 15 residues in the CDR3. As DNA, the CDR3 is TGTGCCAGCAGCCCGGGGGGGAGCTCCTACAATGAGCAGTTCTTC. Protein: CASSPGGSSYNEQFF. Full variable domain (remainder filled in from reference TRBV7-6 and TRBJ2-1): GAGVSQSPRYKVTKRGQDVALRCDPISGHVSLYWYRQALGQGPEFLTYFNYEAQQDKSGLPNDRFSAERPEGSISTLTIQRTEQRDSAMYRCASSPGGSSYNEQFFGPGTRLTVL.

The chain joins TRBV18 to TRBJ1-3; 7 bases align to TRBD1. The CDR3 contains 13 residues. Germline values: CDR1 KGHSH, CDR2 LQKENI. V shed 6 bases, J shed 4 bases, and the junction held 3 bases outside the gene matches. The CDR3 reads CASSETGGNTIYF. The CDR3 DNA reads as TGTGCCAGCTCCGAGACAGGGGGAAACACCATATATTTT.

The chain uses TRBV7-9 and TRBJ1-6; D may be TRBD1 (5 bases). The V end was cut by 2 bases, the J end by 13 bases, with 15 bases between. Germline CDR1 and CDR2: SEHNR and FQNEAQ (reference sequence). CDR3 size: 14 residues. The DNA of the CDR3 is TGTGCCAGCAGCTTACAGGGTCCAGTTGGGCCCCTCCACTTT. Protein sequence: CASSLQGPVGPLHF.

The gene calls are TRBV4-2 and TRBJ1-5; unclear D gene. The CDR3 totals 13 residues. Per germline, CDR1 LGHNA and CDR2 YNFKEQ. Trimming took 3 bases from V and 3 from J, leaving 6 bases between them. The CDR3 protein is CASSQGDNQPQHF. The DNA of the CDR3 is TGTGCCAGCAGCCAGGGAGACAATCAGCCCCAGCATTTT.

The chain carries TRBV4-1 and TRBJ2-7; the match to TRBD2 covers 7 bases. The CDR3 runs 17 residues. From germline, CDR1 is MGHRA and CDR2 YSYEKL. The V gene end was trimmed by 0 bases and the J gene end by 2 bases; junction bases not matched to a gene: 10. CDR3 coding DNA: TGCGCCAGCAGCCAAGATAGGGGCCTAGCGGTCCCCTACGAGCAGTACTTC. Translated: CASSQDRGLAVPYEQYF.

The chain couples TRBV27 to TRBJ2-7, with 7 bases lining up with TRBD1. The CDR3 runs to 15 residues. CDR1 is MNHEY and CDR2 is SMNVEV in the germline V gene (reference sequence). V gave up 5 bases and J gave up 2 bases; unmatched junction bases: 9. CDR3 DNA sequence: TGTGCCAGCAGTCCAGGCCGGGACAGCGCCTACGAGCAGTACTTC. This gives the protein CASSPGRDSAYEQYF.

This sequence joins TRBV5-6 and TRBJ2-5; no clear D gene. In germline, CDR1 is SGHDT, CDR2 YYEEEE. This CDR3 has 13 amino acids. V gave up 4 bases and J gave up 0 bases, with 7 bases separating them. Written as DNA, the CDR3 is TGTGCCAGCAGCAATGACGACCAAGAGACCCAGTACTTC. Protein: CASSNDDQETQYF.

The rearrangement joins TRBV29-1 to TRBJ2-3; D remains unclear. The CDR3 runs to 12 residues. V lost 3 bases, J lost 2 bases, and 6 bases lay in between. Germline V lookup: CDR1 SQVTM, CDR2 ANQGSEA. The CDR3 protein is CSVEADTDTQYF. The CDR3 DNA follows: TGCAGCGTTGAGGCGGACACAGATACGCAGTATTTT.

This sequence joins TRBV6-1 and TRBJ1-2, with 11 bases that match TRBD1. The CDR3 extends over 15 amino acids. Per germline, CDR1 MNHNS and CDR2 SASEGT. The trim removed 7 bases at V and 6 bases at J, leaving 10 bases unmatched. The CDR3 sequence is CASTSIGQGANGYTF. The CDR3 region has the DNA TGTGCCAGCACCTCAATTGGACAGGGGGCTAATGGCTACACCTTC.

In this sample, this clone turned up once. The CDR3 sequence is CASSRDWSSYEQYF. The CDR3 DNA follows: TGTGCCAGCAGTCGGGACTGGAGCTCCTACGAGCAGTACTTC. The V gene is TRBV2, the J gene TRBJ2-7; D possibly corresponds to TRBD2 (6 bases). The CDR3 runs 14 residues. Trimming removed 5 bases at V and 0 bases at J, with 11 bases between. The V gene's germline CDR1 is SNHLY and CDR2 FYNNEI.

A word on this clone: Distinct nucleotide sequences in the sample also encode this CDR3. This chain joins TRBV9 and TRBJ2-7; TRBD2 agrees at 7 bases. This CDR3 comprises 14 residues. CDR1 is SGDLS and CDR2 is YYNGEE in the germline V gene. V lost 2 bases and J lost 4; bases outside the gene matches: 6. The CDR3 DNA sequence: TGTGCCAGCAGCGTCGGCGGGAGCGGTTACGAGCAGTACTTC. This gives the protein CASSVGGSGYEQYF. Variable domain in full (rest from reference TRBV9 and TRBJ2-7): DSGVTQTPKHLITATGQRVTLRCSPRSGDLSVYWYQQSLDQGLQFLIQYYNGEERAKGNILERFSAQQFPDLHSELNLSSLELGDSALYFCASSVGGSGYEQYFGPGTRLTVT.

In DNA, the CDR3 is TGTGCCAGCAGTCAAGGGGGGACTGGTGAAAAACTGTTTTTT. As protein: CASSQGGTGEKLFF. This chain connects TRBV2 to TRBJ1-4; TRBD1 might be the D (6 bases). The CDR3 totals 14 residues. Trimming left V 5 bases short and J 7 bases short, with 14 bases between. Germline loops: CDR1 SNHLY, CDR2 FYNNEI.

This chain connects TRBV11-1 to TRBJ2-5; possibly TRBD1 for D (6 bases). Between the trimmed V and J ends, which lost 5 bases and 5 bases, there was a span of 18 bases. The CDR3 runs 15 residues. In germline, CDR1 is SGHAT, CDR2 FQDESV (reference sequence). The CDR3: CASSAGAGVTETQYF. The CDR3 coding sequence is TGTGCCAGCAGCGCCGGCGCAGGGGTAACGGAGACCCAGTACTTC. Using reference TRBV11-1 and TRBJ2-5 for the parts outside the CDR3, the full variable domain is EAEVAQSPRYKITEKSQAVAFWCDPISGHATLYWYRQILGQGPELLVQFQDESVVDDSQLPKDRFSAERLKGVDSTLKIQPAELGDSAMYLCASSAGAGVTETQYFGPGTRLLVL.

The V gene is TRBV28, the J gene TRBJ1-2; 8 nucleotides align to TRBD1. CDR1 and CDR2 (germline): MDHEN, SYDVKM. This CDR3 contains 16 residues. Trimming took 3 bases from V and 4 from J; bases not matched to a gene: 10. The CDR3 region has the DNA TGTGCCAGCAGTTTGGGGGGCCAGGGGGCTTTCTATGGCTACACCTTC. Translation gives CASSLGGQGAFYGYTF.

Details on this clone: Other DNA sequences of this sample code for an identical CDR3. J is TRBJ2-7 and V is TRBV27, with D perhaps matching TRBD1 (5 bases). The V gene's germline CDR1 is MNHEY and CDR2 SMNVEV (reference sequence). V was pared by 8 bases and J by 5 bases, with 10 bases between. The CDR3 is 11 amino acids. The CDR3 region has the DNA TGTGCCAGCCGCAGGGAAGACGAGCAGTACTTC. Protein: CASRREDEQYF.

The gene calls are TRBV19 and TRBJ1-2; tentatively, D is TRBD1 (5 bases). CDR3 length equals 14 residues. Germline V gene data show CDR1 as LNHDA and CDR2 as SQIVND (reference sequence). V was shortened by 5 bases and J by 1 base, with 11 bases between the two germline ends. CDR3 loop: CASSRLRGNYGYTF. In DNA form, the CDR3 reads TGTGCCAGTAGTCGTTTGAGGGGTAACTATGGCTACACCTTC.

V is TRBV5-1 and J is TRBJ2-6; D gene unclear. Trimming left V 0 bases short and J 0 bases short, with 4 bases between. From germline, CDR1 is SGHRS and CDR2 YFSETQ. The CDR3 has 15 amino acids. The CDR3 is CASSLGSSGANVLTF. The CDR3 nucleotides read TGCGCCAGCAGCTTGGGATCCTCTGGGGCCAACGTCCTGACTTTC.

The chain has TRBV5-1 and TRBJ2-5, with 8 bases fitting TRBD2. Germline CDR1 reads SGHRS; CDR2 reads YFSETQ. Trimming at V came to 6 bases and at J to 3 bases, leaving 10 bases not matched to a gene. This CDR3 is built from 15 residues. The CDR3 region is CASTPPAAGEETQYF. The CDR3 DNA is TGCGCCAGCACCCCACCGGCAGCGGGAGAAGAGACCCAGTACTTC.